The 23 T cell receptor beta chains below were found in one sample sequenced in a study of blood T cell repertoires in COVID-19 (dated by TCRdb to the early 2020s). Libraries were built with the immunoSEQ multiplex PCR assay. This is the immuneACCESS table as TCRdb keeps it, with only in-frame sequences that have V and J called. A part of the clones is gone; compared with another copy, unresolved V genes explain less than half, and the rest is unexplained. This sample lists more than 90,000 clones; approximately 77% were detected once. Roughly a tenth of the sample goes to the ten largest clones. The sequenced sample was peripheral blood. Source of these receptors: a woman older than 75 with acute or convalescent COVID-19.

The rearrangement links TRBV6-5 to TRBJ1-1, with 7 positions matching TRBD1. Losses at the gene ends were 2 bases for V and 11 bases for J; bases not matched to a gene: 8. From germline, CDR1 is MNHEY and CDR2 SVGAGI. This CDR3 is built from 13 residues. CDR3 in DNA: TGTGCCAGCAGTTACGGGGACAGACGGGACGCTTTCTTT. Residues: CASSYGDRRDAFF.

The chain links TRBV5-8 to TRBJ1-5; the match to TRBD1 covers 7 bases. CDR3 length: 15 amino acids. Germline V CDR1 and CDR2: SGHTS, YDEGEE. J lost 0 bases, V lost 4 bases, and 4 bases had no gene match. CDR3 loop: CASSPGTDSNQPQHF. The DNA of the CDR3 is TGTGCCAGCAGCCCCGGGACAGATAGCAATCAGCCCCAGCATTTT.

The table lists this clone with a few counts. The chain is built from TRBV3-1 (or the pseudogene TRBV3-2) and TRBJ1-3, with D possibly being TRBD1 (6 bases). V gave up 7 bases and J gave up 4 bases, with 14 bases separating them. The CDR3 runs 14 residues. Germline CDR1 LGHDT, CDR2 YNNKEL (reference sequence). The DNA for the CDR3 is TGTGCCAGCACCCCAACAGGGATAGGAAACACCATATATTTT. Its protein is CASTPTGIGNTIYF.

This chain links TRBV9 with TRBJ1-6, with no clear D. Deletions cut 0 bases from V and 5 bases from J, with 6 bases between. CDR1 is SGDLS and CDR2 is YYNGEE in the germline V gene. The CDR3 covers 14 residues. The CDR3 loop is CASSVVADNSPLHF. CDR3 DNA: TGTGCCAGCAGCGTAGTGGCAGATAATTCACCCCTCCACTTT.

The rearrangement links TRBV7-2 to TRBJ2-1; the match to TRBD2 covers 7 bases. The V segment lost 8 bases and the J segment 10 bases; nucleotides outside the gene matches: 11. CDR3 length equals 13 residues. Germline CDR1 and CDR2: SGHTA and FQGNSA. The CDR3 spells CASRDGGFYEQFF. Written as DNA, the CDR3 is TGTGCCAGCCGGGACGGGGGGTTTTACGAGCAGTTCTTC. Filled out from reference TRBV7-2 and TRBJ2-1, the complete variable domain reads GAGVSQSPSNKVTEKGKDVELRCDPISGHTALYWYRQSLGQGLEFLIYFQGNSAPDKSGLPSDRFSAERTGGSVSTLTIQRTQQEDSAVYLCASRDGGFYEQFFGPGTRLTVL.

The gene calls are TRBV10-3 and TRBJ1-1; a weak D match, TRBD1 (5 bases). CDR3 length: 13 amino acids. Germline CDR1 ENHRY, CDR2 SYGVKD. V shed 11 bases and J shed 0 bases, with 13 bases lying between them. DNA of the CDR3: TGTGCCCACTCTAGGGACTTGAACACTGAAGCTTTCTTT. Its translation: CAHSRDLNTEAFF.

This chain links TRBV9 with TRBJ2-1; 7 bases align to TRBD2. CDR1 is SGDLS, CDR2 YYNGEE, per germline. The CDR3 sequence is 15 residues long. V lost 4 bases, J lost 3 bases, and 7 bases stayed unmatched. DNA of the CDR3: TGTGCCAGCAGCTCCGGGACTACCCTCTACAATGAGCAGTTCTTC. Protein product: CASSSGTTLYNEQFF.

The chain uses TRBV12-3 or TRBV12-4 and TRBJ2-5; 7 positions match TRBD2. The V segment lost 5 bases and the J segment 6 bases; nucleotides outside the gene matches: 6. There are 13 residues in the CDR3. The CDR3 bases are TGTGCCAGCAGTAATAGCGGGCTAAAGACCCAGTACTTC. It is translated as CASSNSGLKTQYF.

The V gene is TRBV6-6, the J gene TRBJ1-1; D unresolved. This CDR3 comprises 13 residues. CDR1 MNHNY and CDR2 SVGAGI come from the germline V gene (reference sequence). The V end lost 4 bases, the J end lost 4 bases, and 10 bases lay between the germline ends. The CDR3 sequence is CASSSTDTTEAFF. Here the CDR3 DNA reads TGTGCCAGCAGTTCCACCGACACCACTGAAGCTTTCTTT.

J is TRBJ2-1 and V is TRBV6-1; TRBD2 aligns across 15 bases. Germline values: CDR1 MNHNS, CDR2 SASEGT. The V and J ends lost 1 base and 9 bases, in that order; junction bases with no gene match: 4. The CDR3 runs to 16 residues. This CDR3 reads CASSEGPGLAGGEQFF. DNA for the CDR3: TGTGCCAGCAGTGAAGGGCCGGGACTAGCGGGGGGTGAGCAGTTCTTC.

V and J are TRBV6-5 and TRBJ1-1, with 7 bases fitting TRBD1. V lost 3 bases and J lost 2; bases outside the gene matches: 3. The germline V gene encodes CDR1 MNHEY and CDR2 SVGAGI. The CDR3 runs 14 residues. The CDR3 spells CASSYQGVNTEAFF. The DNA of the CDR3 is TGTGCCAGCAGTTATCAGGGGGTAAACACTGAAGCTTTCTTT.

The chain couples TRBV7-2 to TRBJ1-6, with D perhaps matching TRBD1 (5 bases). This CDR3 comprises 15 residues. From germline, CDR1 is SGHTA and CDR2 FQGNSA. The germline V and J ends were trimmed by 5 bases and 4 bases, with 12 bases remaining between them. For the CDR3, the DNA is TGTGCCAGCAGCCAAACCGACAGTTATAATTCACCCCTCCACTTT. Translation gives CASSQTDSYNSPLHF.

The chain has TRBV18 and TRBJ1-2, with 10 bases identical to TRBD1. Germline values: CDR1 KGHSH, CDR2 LQKENI. The CDR3 is 14 amino acids. After removal of 3 bases from V and 6 bases from J, the junction contained 4 bases not matched to a gene. The CDR3, as DNA: TGTGCCAGCTCACCCTCGGGACAGGGGAATGGCTACACCTTC. Protein: CASSPSGQGNGYTF.

Turning to this clone: The CDR3 end shows no conserved phenylalanine or tryptophan, and so a read error is likely. It is unclear where the CDR3 begins or ends on the DNA, so no DNA is shown, and the CDR3 is as TCRdb lists it. V and J are TRBV5-4 and TRBJ2-6; the table's D call of TRBD1 was not tested on the DNA. Per germline, CDR1 SGHNT and CDR2 YYREEE (reference sequence). The CDR3 region is 9 residues in length, termini included. CDR3 loop: CASSSYTST.

This clone was observed a handful of times. This chain connects TRBV19 to TRBJ2-5; D is undetermined. The germline gives CDR1 LNHDA, CDR2 SQIVND (reference sequence). The CDR3 contains 13 residues. With 7 bases removed from V and 5 bases from J, the gap between germline ends came to 14 bases. The CDR3 sequence is CASTPQFGETQYF. DNA for the CDR3: TGTGCCAGTACTCCACAGTTTGGGGAGACCCAGTACTTC.

The J gene is TRBJ1-2, the V gene TRBV5-1, with a possible D match to TRBD1 (6 bases). The CDR3 spans 14 residues. Germline CDR1 reads SGHRS; CDR2 reads YFSETQ. V was cut by 2 bases and J by 2 bases, with 10 bases left in between. This CDR3 is CASSLQGGNYGYTF. The CDR3 DNA follows: TGCGCCAGCAGCTTACAGGGTGGAAACTATGGCTACACCTTC.

The CDR3 DNA reads TGTGCCAGCAGCCCCACAGGATATCAGCCCCAGCATTTT. Residues: CASSPTGYQPQHF. The chain combines TRBV9 with TRBJ1-5, with D tentatively TRBD1 (5 bases). V dropped 4 bases and J dropped 5 bases, with 10 bases sitting between them. This CDR3 has 13 residues. Germline CDR1 is SGDLS and CDR2 is YYNGEE.

The chain is built from TRBV5-1 and TRBJ1-2, with 7 bases that match TRBD1. The CDR3 contains 15 residues. Germline V lookup: CDR1 SGHRS, CDR2 YFSETQ. Germline trimming cut 3 bases from V and 0 bases from J; bases unmatched to any gene: 5. CDR3 in amino acids: CASSYRQGANYGYTF. The CDR3 nucleotides read TGCGCCAGCAGCTACCGACAGGGAGCTAACTATGGCTACACCTTC.

The table lists this clone with a count of one. The chain employs TRBV11-2 and TRBJ1-4, with unresolved D. Trimming stripped 5 bases from V and 0 bases from J, with 13 bases between. Germline CDR1 SGHAT, CDR2 FQNNGV. The CDR3 runs 16 residues. CDR3 in amino acids: CASSPRASATNEKLFF. DNA of the CDR3: TGTGCCAGCAGCCCGAGAGCTTCTGCAACTAATGAAAAACTGTTTTTT.

This clone has only one observation. The CDR3 reads CASSLVQNRGYTF. In DNA, the CDR3 is TGCGCCAGCAGCTTGGTACAGAATCGCGGCTACACCTTC. V usage is TRBV5-1 and J usage is TRBJ1-2; no reliable D call. The CDR3 has 13 residues. V lost 0 bases, J lost 8 bases, and 11 bases lay in between. CDR1 is SGHRS, CDR2 YFSETQ, per germline.

V is TRBV4-3 and J is TRBJ1-3; D perhaps matches TRBD1 (6 bases). CDR1 LGHNA and CDR2 YSLEER come from the germline V gene. The CDR3 is 16 residues long. Trimming stripped 0 bases from V and 4 bases from J, with 13 bases between. CDR3: CASSQDEGERGNTIYF. The CDR3, as DNA: TGCGCCAGCAGCCAAGACGAGGGGGAACGAGGAAACACCATATATTTT.

The chain has TRBV29-1 and TRBJ1-5; TRBD1 matches 7 bases. The CDR3 is 14 amino acids. CDR1 and CDR2 from the germline V gene are SQVTM and ANQGSEA. J lost 2 bases, V lost 4 bases, and 5 bases had no gene match. CDR3 sequence reads: CSVGGQGGNQPQHF. The CDR3 DNA follows: TGCAGCGTTGGCGGGCAGGGGGGCAATCAGCCCCAGCATTTT.

V is TRBV6-4 and J is TRBJ2-7; D is perhaps TRBD2 (6 bases). The germline V gene has CDR1 MRHNA and CDR2 SNTAGT. The CDR3 is 15 residues long. The ends were cut back, 7 bases at V and 3 bases at J, with 19 bases in the middle. The CDR3 region has the DNA TGTGCCAGCATACCCGCGGAGGGTCGGCGCTACGAGCAGTACTTC. It codes for CASIPAEGRRYEQYF.